What follows are 30 T cell receptor beta chains derived from one specimen sequenced in a study of blood T cell repertoires in COVID-19. Clones were sequenced by immunoSEQ multiplex PCR, and TCRdb holds only the in-frame ones, with some missing. The sample lists roughly 220,000 clones, around 80% seen once, with more than 1.2% in the top ten. The sample was peripheral blood. The receptor source for this set is a woman aged 40 to 50 who had recovered from COVID-19.

This sequence joins TRBV4-2 and TRBJ1-4; D unclear. Germline-derived CDR1 and CDR2 are LGHNA and YNFKEQ. Trimming shortened V by 4 bases and J by 5 bases, and 8 bases separated the two germline ends. This CDR3 has 13 residues. The CDR3 spells CASSLRVNEKLFF. The CDR3, as DNA: TGTGCCAGCAGCCTGAGAGTGAATGAAAAACTGTTTTTT.

V is TRBV6-5 and J is TRBJ2-1; 10 nucleotides agree with TRBD2. V shed 2 bases, J shed 7 bases, and the junction held 8 bases outside the gene matches. CDR3 size: 16 residues. The V gene's germline CDR1 is MNHEY and CDR2 SVGAGI. The CDR3 protein is CASSYAGTSVVNEQFF. In DNA, the CDR3 is TGTGCCAGCAGTTACGCCGGGACTAGCGTTGTTAATGAGCAGTTCTTC.

V is TRBV7-2 and J is TRBJ1-4; 7 bases map to TRBD1. The junction had 9 bases not matched to a gene; V was cut back by 5 bases and J by 6 bases. Germline values: CDR1 SGHTA, CDR2 FQGNSA. The CDR3 is 15 amino acids. In DNA form, the CDR3 reads TGTGCCAGCAGCAGCCGGGAGGGGGCGTATGAAAAACTGTTTTTT. Its protein product is CASSSREGAYEKLFF. Supplemented by reference TRBV7-2 and TRBJ1-4, the full variable domain reads GAGVSQSPSNKVTEKGKDVELRCDPISGHTALYWYRQSLGQGLEFLIYFQGNSAPDKSGLPSDRFSAERTGGSVSTLTIQRTQQEDSAVYLCASSSREGAYEKLFFGSGTQLSVL.

This clone was picked up a small number of times. This chain links TRBV6-1 with TRBJ1-6; D gene unclear. This CDR3 region has 14 residues. The V end lost 3 bases, the J end lost 8 bases, and 11 bases lay between the germline ends. Germline V lookup: CDR1 MNHNS, CDR2 SASEGT. Here the CDR3 DNA reads TGTGCCAGCAGTGAGATAAACATTCATTCACCCCTCCACTTT. It is translated as CASSEINIHSPLHF.

This chain connects TRBV12-3 or TRBV12-4 to TRBJ1-6; the match to TRBD1 covers 7 bases. This CDR3 is built from 12 residues. V was pared by 8 bases and J by 14 bases, with 9 bases of the junction left unmatched. The CDR3 DNA reads TGTGCCAGCGGGGACAGTATGCTTTCCCTCCACTTT. Residues: CASGDSMLSLHF.

The chain joins TRBV9 to TRBJ1-1; a weak D match, TRBD1 (6 bases). CDR3 length: 15 residues. Trimming cost V 3 bases and J 5 bases, with 17 bases left between them. Germline V CDR1 and CDR2: SGDLS, YYNGEE. The CDR3 DNA is TGTGCCAGCAGCGGGGCAACAGGGCTTGGGACTGAAGCTTTCTTT. Encoded protein: CASSGATGLGTEAFF.

The chain links TRBV6-5 to TRBJ1-6; D is perhaps TRBD1 (5 bases). The CDR3 sequence is 13 residues long. Germline CDR1 reads MNHEY; CDR2 reads SVGAGI. V shed 7 bases and J shed 8 bases, with 12 bases lying between them. This CDR3 reads CASTGRVHSPLHF. The CDR3 DNA reads TGTGCCAGCACAGGGAGGGTCCATTCACCCCTCCACTTT.

The chain couples TRBV4-1 to TRBJ1-6, with D perhaps TRBD1 (5 bases). Per the germline V gene, CDR1 is MGHRA and CDR2 is YSYEKL. The CDR3 length is 17 residues. V was pared by 2 bases and J by 10 bases, with 21 bases between. Here the CDR3 reads CASSQKRGRTVRSPLHF. CDR3 sequence (DNA): TGCGCCAGCAGCCAAAAAAGGGGTAGGACGGTTCGATCACCCCTCCACTTT.

This chain joins TRBV6-1 and TRBJ2-7; no firm D call. The CDR3 contains 13 residues. Trimming cost V 1 base and J 4 bases, with 8 bases left between them. Per germline, CDR1 MNHNS and CDR2 SASEGT. CDR3 DNA sequence: TGTGCCAGCAGTGAAGTGGCCGGGTACGAGCAGTACTTC. Protein product: CASSEVAGYEQYF.

V and J are TRBV27 and TRBJ2-3; 7 bases map to TRBD2. The CDR3 loop spans 14 amino acids. The germline V gene has CDR1 MNHEY and CDR2 SMNVEV (reference sequence). With V trimmed by 6 bases and J by 6 bases, 9 bases remained unmatched. The CDR3 here is CASSLGGSPDTQYF. The CDR3 DNA reads TGTGCCAGCAGCCTCGGGGGGTCGCCGGATACGCAGTATTTT.

The rearrangement links TRBV4-1 to TRBJ1-4, with D possibly TRBD1 on 6 matching bases. Germline V CDR1 and CDR2: MGHRA, YSYEKL. Trimming took off 4 bases at V and 8 bases at J, with 17 bases between the two ends. The CDR3 sequence is 15 residues long. The CDR3 spells CASSLGDTRTEKLFF. The CDR3 bases are TGCGCCAGCAGCCTCGGGGACACCCGGACAGAAAAACTGTTTTTT.

This clone was seen once. This chain links TRBV3-1 (or the pseudogene TRBV3-2) with TRBJ2-3; D may be TRBD2 (7 bases). V lost 1 base to trimming and J lost 1 base, with 12 bases between them. Per the germline V gene, CDR1 is LGHDT and CDR2 is YNNKEL (reference sequence). The CDR3 has 16 amino acids. CDR3 region: CASSQVQGGGTDTQYF. The DNA for the CDR3 is TGTGCCAGCAGCCAAGTCCAAGGGGGGGGCACAGATACGCAGTATTTT.

The chain uses TRBV6-2 or TRBV6-3 and TRBJ2-3; 9 bases are shared with TRBD1. The CDR3 is 18 amino acids. V trimming: 1 base; J trimming: 0 bases; junction bases outside the gene matches: 8. Germline loops: CDR1 MNHEY, CDR2 SVGEGT. The CDR3 region is CASSYYQTGGSSTDTQYF. DNA of the CDR3: TGTGCCAGCAGTTACTACCAGACAGGGGGGTCTAGCACAGATACGCAGTATTTT.

V and J are TRBV9 and TRBJ2-7; 7 bases line up with TRBD2. Germline loops: CDR1 SGDLS, CDR2 YYNGEE. Unmatched junction bases numbered 12, after V lost 0 bases and J lost 0 bases. This CDR3 has 18 residues. As DNA, the CDR3 is TGTGCCAGCAGCGTAGGTTCGATGGCGGGGGAAATCTCCTACGAGCAGTACTTC. Translation gives CASSVGSMAGEISYEQYF.

This clone was recorded a few times. The rearrangement joins TRBV19 to TRBJ1-5, with 7 positions matching TRBD1. This CDR3 contains 17 residues. With V trimmed by 7 bases and J by 3 bases, 15 bases remained unmatched. CDR1 is LNHDA and CDR2 is SQIVND in the germline V gene (reference sequence). The CDR3 reads CASTNPWQGDYNQPQHF. The CDR3 DNA reads as TGTGCCAGTACCAATCCCTGGCAGGGGGATTACAATCAGCCCCAGCATTTT. Filled out from reference TRBV19 and TRBJ1-5, the complete variable domain reads DGGITQSPKYLFRKEGQNVTLSCEQNLNHDAMYWYRQDPGQGLRLIYYSQIVNDFQKGDIAEGYSVSREKKESFPLTVTSAQKNPTAFYLCASTNPWQGDYNQPQHFGDGTRLSIL.

This clone was seen only a few times. This chain joins TRBV27 and TRBJ1-2, with TRBD1 identical over 7 bases. The germline gives CDR1 MNHEY, CDR2 SMNVEV (reference sequence). The junction had 4 bases not matched to a gene; V was cut back by 4 bases and J by 8 bases. This CDR3 comprises 12 residues. The CDR3 DNA follows: TGTGCCAGCAGTTCATCAGGGGGAGGCTACACCTTC. This encodes CASSSSGGGYTF.

CDR3 amino acids: CASISGEKLFF. In DNA, the CDR3 is TGTGCCAGCATCTCAGGGGAAAAACTGTTTTTT. The chain recombines TRBV28 with TRBJ1-4, with D perhaps matching TRBD1 (5 bases). The CDR3 totals 11 residues. Germline lookup yields CDR1 MDHEN and CDR2 SYDVKM. Deletions cut 7 bases from V and 8 bases from J, with 8 bases between.

V usage is TRBV9 and J usage is TRBJ2-1, with TRBD2 matching over 15 bases. In germline, CDR1 is SGDLS, CDR2 YYNGEE. V lost 2 bases to trimming and J lost 1 base; unmatched junction nucleotides: 10. This CDR3 is 20 amino acids long. The CDR3 DNA reads as TGTGCCAGCAGCGTGGGGACTAGCGGGGGGACGATTACTTCCTACAATGAGCAGTTCTTC. Protein sequence: CASSVGTSGGTITSYNEQFF.

This clone was seen only once. The chain is built from TRBV6-5 and TRBJ1-2; weak D call: TRBD1 (5 bases). The CDR3 contains 12 residues. V dropped 5 bases and J dropped 9 bases, with 13 bases sitting between them. Germline V lookup: CDR1 MNHEY, CDR2 SVGAGI. Here the CDR3 reads CASSTTASRYTF. As DNA, the CDR3 is TGTGCCAGCAGTACGACAGCTTCACGCTACACCTTC.

The rearrangement joins TRBV4-3 to TRBJ2-1; 7 bases align to TRBD1. Trimming took 6 bases from V and 8 from J; bases not matched to a gene: 10. The CDR3 runs to 14 residues. Germline V gene lookup returns CDR1 LGHNA and CDR2 YSLEER. The CDR3 sequence: CASSRKGALDEQFF. In nucleotides, the CDR3 is TGCGCCAGCAGTAGAAAGGGGGCGCTGGATGAGCAGTTCTTC.

This clone was seen a few times. The chain recombines TRBV11-2 with TRBJ1-1, with TRBD1 as a possible D gene (5 bases). In germline, CDR1 is SGHAT, CDR2 FQNNGV. This CDR3 is built from 14 residues. The V and J ends lost 3 bases and 4 bases respectively, with 12 bases between them. The CDR3 DNA follows: TGTGCCAGCAGCTTTACCAGGGCGAGCACTGAAGCTTTCTTT. The encoded protein is CASSFTRASTEAFF.

This rearrangement joins TRBV5-6 to TRBJ2-5; the match to TRBD1 covers 8 bases. Germline lookup yields CDR1 SGHDT and CDR2 YYEEEE. The CDR3 extends over 13 amino acids. Unmatched junction bases numbered 2, after V lost 4 bases and J lost 3 bases. CDR3 nucleotide sequence: TGTGCCAGCAGCCCGGGACAGGAAGAGACCCAGTACTTC. Its protein is CASSPGQEETQYF.

This clone appeared a single time. The V gene is TRBV18, the J gene TRBJ2-7; TRBD2 might be the D (6 bases). The V gene's germline CDR1 is KGHSH and CDR2 LQKENI. Trimming took 6 bases from V and 7 from J, leaving 13 bases between them. This CDR3 has 12 amino acids. The CDR3 DNA follows: TGTGCCAGCTCTAGTCGGGGGTCAGAGCAGTACTTC. Amino acids: CASSSRGSEQYF.

The V call is TRBV7-2, the J call TRBJ1-2, with 8 bases aligning to TRBD1. The germline CDR1 and CDR2 sequences are SGHTA and FQGNSA. The CDR3 loop spans 15 amino acids. Trimming at V came to 5 bases and at J to 5 bases, leaving 10 bases not matched to a gene. The DNA of the CDR3 is TGTGCCAGCAGCCCACGGACAGGGACGGATTATGGCTACACCTTC. As protein: CASSPRTGTDYGYTF.

In this sample, this clone turned up a few times. The chain recombines TRBV3-1 (or the pseudogene TRBV3-2) with TRBJ2-7, with 14 nucleotides matching TRBD2. V lost 4 bases, J lost 5 bases, and 10 bases stayed unmatched. This CDR3 contains 17 residues. Germline V gene data show CDR1 as LGHDT and CDR2 as YNNKEL (reference sequence). The CDR3 spells CASSPPKGLAGANEQYF. Written as DNA, the CDR3 is TGTGCCAGCAGCCCCCCTAAGGGACTAGCGGGGGCAAACGAGCAGTACTTC.

J is TRBJ1-1 and V is TRBV7-8; D is unclear. Per germline, CDR1 SGHVS and CDR2 FQNEAQ. The V end was cut by 0 bases, the J end by 3 bases, with 8 bases between. CDR3 length equals 14 residues. The CDR3 DNA is TGTGCCAGCAGCTTAGCGCGGAAAGACACTGAAGCTTTCTTT. This translates into CASSLARKDTEAFF. Supplemented by reference TRBV7-8 and TRBJ1-1, the full variable domain reads GAGVSQSPRYKVAKRGQDVALRCDPISGHVSLFWYQQALGQGPEFLTYFQNEAQLDKSGLPSDRFFAERPEGSVSTLKIQRTQQEDSAVYLCASSLARKDTEAFFGQGTRLTVV.

The chain uses TRBV5-4 and TRBJ2-2; D perhaps matches TRBD1 (6 bases). Germline V lookup: CDR1 SGHNT, CDR2 YYREEE (reference sequence). The V gene lost 4 bases and the J gene lost 1 base, with 14 bases spanning the gap. This CDR3 contains 16 residues. The chain's CDR3 is CASSQGQTLNTGELFF. The CDR3, as DNA: TGTGCCAGCAGCCAAGGACAGACTCTGAACACCGGGGAGCTGTTTTTT. The whole variable domain, filled in from reference TRBV5-4 and TRBJ2-2, reads ETGVTQSPTHLIKTRGQQVTLRCSSQSGHNTVSWYQQALGQGPQFIFQYYREEENGRGNFPPRFSGLQFPNYSSELNVNALELDDSALYLCASSQGQTLNTGELFFGEGSRLTVL.

The J gene is TRBJ1-1, the V gene TRBV28; 7 nucleotides agree with TRBD1. Looked up from germline, CDR1 is MDHEN and CDR2 is SYDVKM. There are 15 residues in the CDR3. V was clipped by 8 bases and J by 1 base; unmatched bases: 10. The CDR3 is CASPPVGQPNTEAFF. The DNA of the CDR3 is TGTGCCAGCCCACCCGTGGGACAGCCGAACACTGAAGCTTTCTTT.

The V call is TRBV12-5, the J call TRBJ2-3; 12 nucleotides line up with TRBD2. Unmatched junction bases numbered 10, after V lost 6 bases and J lost 6 bases. Germline V gene lookup returns CDR1 LGHNT and CDR2 FRNRAP. The CDR3 spans 16 residues. Written as DNA, the CDR3 is TGTGCTAGTGGCCTCTCGGGACTAGCGGGTACCGATACGCAGTATTTT. Its translation is CASGLSGLAGTDTQYF.

Many counts were recorded for this clone. The chain has TRBV24-1 and TRBJ2-5; TRBD2 agrees at 9 bases. Germline V gene data show CDR1 as KGHDR and CDR2 as SFDVKD. The trim removed 8 bases at V and 2 bases at J, leaving 8 bases unmatched. This CDR3 spans 15 amino acids. The CDR3 loop reads CATNVGTSNQETQYF. The DNA for the CDR3 is TGTGCCACCAACGTCGGGACTAGCAATCAAGAGACCCAGTACTTC.